The 27 T cell receptor beta chains below all came from one sample that was sequenced in a study of T cell repertoires in cytomegalovirus infection. The antigens of these receptors remain unknown. A single record per CDR3 protein comes from TCRdb applying MiXCR to the reads. This table holds roughly 730,000 distinct CDR3 sequences, roughly a third found once. The sample consisted of cultured PBMCs, taken from culture after CMV antigen stimulation. These receptors all come from a human donor in good health (CMV status not recorded). Some clones in this sample may be carry-over from other donors' samples.

V is TRBV11-2 and J is TRBJ1-1; D is perhaps TRBD1 (6 bases). Trimming removed 3 bases at V and 0 bases at J, with 17 bases between. The CDR3 is 17 residues long. Germline CDR1 SGHAT, CDR2 FQNNGV. In nucleotides, the CDR3 is TGTGCCAGCAGCTTTGGGGGCCGGCTGGGGATGAACACTGAAGCTTTCTTT. This sequence encodes CASSFGGRLGMNTEAFF.

This clonotype came up a few times. The chain is built from TRBV6-8 and TRBJ2-1, with D possibly being TRBD2 (6 bases). CDR1 MNHGY and CDR2 SAAAGT come from the germline V gene. The V and J ends lost 1 base and 3 bases respectively, with 7 bases between them. This CDR3 is 14 amino acids long. The CDR3 DNA is TGTGCCAGCAGTTACTTCGGGGGCTACAATGAGCAGTTCTTC. Translating it yields CASSYFGGYNEQFF.

The chain couples TRBV5-1 to TRBJ2-7; D is undetermined. The CDR3 is 13 residues long. V dropped 6 bases and J dropped 2 bases, with 12 bases sitting between them. The germline V gene has CDR1 SGHRS and CDR2 YFSETQ. The CDR3, as DNA: TGCGCCAGCAATTCGGACGGCGCCTACGAGCAGTACTTC. Its translation is CASNSDGAYEQYF. Drawing the rest from reference TRBV5-1 and TRBJ2-7, the complete variable domain is KAGVTQTPRYLIKTRGQQVTLSCSPISGHRSVSWYQQTPGQGLQFLFEYFSETQRNKGNFPGRFSGRQFSNSRSEMNVSTLELGDSALYLCASNSDGAYEQYFGPGTRLTVT.

The chain couples TRBV7-6 to TRBJ1-1, with TRBD1 matching over 7 bases. The CDR3 loop spans 16 amino acids. Per germline, CDR1 SGHVS and CDR2 FNYEAQ. V trimming: 0 bases; J trimming: 1 base; junction bases outside the gene matches: 5. CDR3 in DNA: TGTGCCAGCAGCTTAGCCACAGGGGCGGGGAACACTGAAGCTTTCTTT. As protein: CASSLATGAGNTEAFF.

The genes are TRBV20-1 and TRBJ2-3; the D gene could be TRBD1 or TRBD2 (5 bases each). Germline V gene sequence: CDR1 DFQATT, CDR2 SNEGSKA (reference sequence). V was trimmed by 4 bases and J by 0 bases, leaving 14 bases between them. The CDR3 consists of 15 residues. CDR3 amino acids: CSAMGVRLSTDTQYF. The CDR3 region has the DNA TGCAGTGCTATGGGGGTCCGCCTCAGCACAGATACGCAGTATTTT.

The gene calls are TRBV7-6 and TRBJ2-7; TRBD1 agrees at 9 bases. Germline CDR1 and CDR2: SGHVS and FNYEAQ. The CDR3 covers 16 residues. The ends lost 5 bases at V and 2 bases at J; junction bases unmatched: 10. Here the CDR3 DNA reads TGTGCCAGCAGCGCAGGACAGGGGCGCCCCGCCTACGAGCAGTACTTC. This codes for CASSAGQGRPAYEQYF.

The chain uses TRBV15 and TRBJ1-1, with D perhaps matching TRBD1 (6 bases). This CDR3 region has 14 residues. Germline lookup yields CDR1 LNHNV and CDR2 YYDKDF (reference sequence). Trimming stripped 4 bases from V and 6 bases from J, with 15 bases between. CDR3 sequence reads: CATSKLQGRSEAFF. For the CDR3, the DNA is TGTGCCACCAGCAAACTACAGGGTCGGTCTGAAGCTTTCTTT.

The chain is built from TRBV7-9 and TRBJ1-1, with TRBD1 as a possible D gene (6 bases). Trimming cost V 2 bases and J 4 bases, with 23 bases left between them. This CDR3 contains 18 residues. Germline CDR1 is SEHNR and CDR2 is FQNEAQ (reference sequence). The CDR3 DNA reads as TGTGCCAGCAGCTTAAGTGACAGGACAAAGGGGACTGGCACTGAAGCTTTCTTT. Amino acids: CASSLSDRTKGTGTEAFF.

This clonotype came up many times. J is TRBJ1-1 and V is TRBV7-2; no firm D call. The CDR3 loop spans 13 amino acids. The V end was cut by 0 bases, the J end by 4 bases, with 6 bases between. The germline gives CDR1 SGHTA, CDR2 FQGNSA. CDR3 in DNA: TGTGCCAGCAGCTTAGCGCGGGGCACTGAAGCTTTCTTT. Translation gives CASSLARGTEAFF.

This clonotype was detected only a few times. V usage is TRBV6-4 and J usage is TRBJ1-6; tentatively, D is TRBD1 (5 bases). The length of the CDR3 is 14 residues. V lost 5 bases, J lost 9 bases, and 14 bases lay in between. The germline V gene encodes CDR1 MRHNA and CDR2 SNTAGT. As DNA, the CDR3 is TGTGCCAGCAGTCTCGGTCTTAGGGGTTCACCCCTCCACTTT. It codes for CASSLGLRGSPLHF.

The chain is built from TRBV11-2 and TRBJ2-3, with D tentatively TRBD2 (5 bases). The CDR3 has 15 residues. Trimming took 3 bases from V and 2 from J, leaving 12 bases between them. Germline V gives CDR1 SGHAT, CDR2 FQNNGV. In DNA, the CDR3 is TGTGCCAGCAGCTTGCCGAGCGGTAACACAGATACGCAGTATTTT. Its protein is CASSLPSGNTDTQYF.

This chain joins TRBV2 and TRBJ2-5; D may be TRBD2 (5 bases). There are 13 residues in the CDR3. CDR1 SNHLY and CDR2 FYNNEI come from the germline V gene. Trimming removed 8 bases from V and 1 base from J, with 11 bases in between. The CDR3 protein is CASATRGQETQYF. DNA for the CDR3: TGTGCCAGCGCGACCCGGGGCCAAGAGACCCAGTACTTC.

This clonotype was counted many times. The genes are TRBV7-2 and TRBJ2-1, with D maybe TRBD2 (7 bases). The length of the CDR3 is 15 residues. The germline V gene encodes CDR1 SGHTA and CDR2 FQGNSA. V was shortened by 6 bases and J by 4 bases, with 16 bases between the two germline ends. The CDR3 spells CASSLDSGDYNEQFF. In nucleotides, the CDR3 is TGTGCCAGCAGTTTGGACAGCGGGGATTACAATGAGCAGTTCTTC.

The table lists this clonotype with a few counts. J is TRBJ2-1 and V is TRBV11-2; D remains unclear. Germline CDR1 SGHAT, CDR2 FQNNGV. There are 13 residues in the CDR3. V shed 5 bases and J shed 5 bases, with 10 bases lying between them. The CDR3 is CASSIPDHNEQFF. CDR3 nucleotide sequence: TGTGCCAGCAGCATACCGGACCACAATGAGCAGTTCTTC.

This clonotype was detected a few times. V gene TRBV2 combines with J gene TRBJ1-1; a weak D match, TRBD1 (6 bases). The V end was cut by 3 bases, the J end by 5 bases, with 13 bases between. Germline assignment: CDR1 SNHLY and CDR2 FYNNEI. This CDR3 is built from 14 residues. Here the CDR3 DNA reads TGTGCCAGCAGTGACAGGGGTTGGGGTACTGAAGCTTTCTTT. As protein: CASSDRGWGTEAFF.

The CDR3 sequence: CASSLTLAVDQETQYF. The CDR3 coding sequence is TGTGCCAGCAGCTTAACCCTAGCGGTCGACCAAGAGACCCAGTACTTC. This chain connects TRBV7-2 to TRBJ2-5; TRBD2 matches 7 bases. Trimming took 2 bases from V and 0 from J; bases not matched to a gene: 6. This CDR3 has 16 residues. Germline CDR1 SGHTA, CDR2 FQGNSA. The entire variable domain, with the rest obtained from reference TRBV7-2 and TRBJ2-5, is as follows: GAGVSQSPSNKVTEKGKDVELRCDPISGHTALYWYRQSLGQGLEFLIYFQGNSAPDKSGLPSDRFSAERTGGSVSTLTIQRTQQEDSAVYLCASSLTLAVDQETQYFGPGTRLLVL.

There are a few counts of this clonotype. The CDR3 region is CASSSRVDEKLFF. CDR3 in DNA: TGTGCCAGCAGCAGCAGGGTGGATGAAAAACTGTTTTTT. V usage is TRBV7-8 and J usage is TRBJ1-4; possibly TRBD1 for D (5 bases). The germline gives CDR1 SGHVS, CDR2 FQNEAQ. This CDR3 comprises 13 residues. V lost 5 bases to trimming and J lost 6 bases, with 10 bases between them.

This sequence joins TRBV28 and TRBJ2-7; 7 nucleotides agree with TRBD1. After removal of 5 bases from V and 7 bases from J, the junction contained 8 bases not matched to a gene. In germline, CDR1 is MDHEN, CDR2 SYDVKM. The CDR3 is 13 amino acids. The CDR3 region is CASSLVEGAEQYF. The CDR3 DNA is TGTGCCAGCAGTCTGGTTGAGGGGGCTGAGCAGTACTTC. The full variable domain, in which reference TRBV28 and TRBJ2-7 provide the parts outside the CDR3, is DVKVTQSSRYLVKRTGEKVFLECVQDMDHENMFWYRQDPGLGLRLIYFSYDVKMKEKGDIPEGYSVSREKKERFSLILESASTNQTSMYLCASSLVEGAEQYFGPGTRLTVT.

The chain joins TRBV19 to TRBJ2-7; D gene uncertain. Germline V gene sequence: CDR1 LNHDA, CDR2 SQIVND (reference sequence). The CDR3 runs to 12 residues. V gave up 7 bases and J gave up 2 bases, with 9 bases separating them. CDR3 in amino acids: CASMDPTYEQYF. CDR3 nucleotides: TGTGCCAGTATGGATCCGACCTACGAGCAGTACTTC. Full variable domain (missing parts from reference TRBV19 and TRBJ2-7): DGGITQSPKYLFRKEGQNVTLSCEQNLNHDAMYWYRQDPGQGLRLIYYSQIVNDFQKGDIAEGYSVSREKKESFPLTVTSAQKNPTAFYLCASMDPTYEQYFGPGTRLTVT.

This clonotype was seen at least ten times. The chain is built from TRBV7-2 and TRBJ2-1; possibly TRBD1 for D (5 bases). Germline V gene lookup returns CDR1 SGHTA and CDR2 FQGNSA. Trimming pared 3 bases from V and 2 bases from J, leaving 11 bases between. This CDR3 region has 15 residues. The CDR3 DNA sequence: TGTGCCAGCAGCTTTTGGGCAGGGCCCTACAATGAGCAGTTCTTC. This sequence encodes CASSFWAGPYNEQFF.

The J gene is TRBJ2-5, the V gene TRBV15; tentative D call: TRBD1 (6 bases). There are 14 residues in the CDR3. The V gene lost 0 bases and the J gene lost 14 bases, with 19 bases spanning the gap. Germline CDR1 LNHNV, CDR2 YYDKDF (reference sequence). CDR3 in DNA: TGTGCCACCAGCAGAGATTCTTCCATCGTGGACAGATACTTC. Translating it yields CATSRDSSIVDRYF.

The chain uses TRBV20-1 and TRBJ1-3; D unclear. The CDR3 is made up of 17 amino acids. V lost 2 bases and J 2 bases, leaving 19 bases between the germline ends. Looked up from germline, CDR1 is DFQATT and CDR2 is SNEGSKA (reference sequence). The CDR3 spells CSARNSPDIGTGNTIYF. CDR3 sequence (DNA): TGCAGTGCTAGAAATAGCCCCGACATCGGGACTGGAAACACCATATATTTT.

The chain combines TRBV20-1 with TRBJ2-3; 8 bases fit TRBD2. J lost 5 bases, V lost 3 bases, and 7 bases had no gene match. The V gene's germline CDR1 is DFQATT and CDR2 SNEGSKA (reference sequence). The CDR3 contains 14 residues. CDR3 amino acids: CSASGGAQGDTQYF. The CDR3 DNA reads as TGCAGTGCTAGCGGGGGGGCCCAGGGAGATACGCAGTATTTT.

This chain connects TRBV5-1 to TRBJ1-1; D remains unclear. The CDR3 spans 15 residues. Per germline, CDR1 SGHRS and CDR2 YFSETQ. V shed 0 bases and J shed 4 bases, with 13 bases lying between them. CDR3 DNA: TGCGCCAGCAGCTTGGATCCCCTAGGGAGCACTGAAGCTTTCTTT. It specifies CASSLDPLGSTEAFF.

The chain carries TRBV18 and TRBJ2-1; unclear D gene. Trimming left V 3 bases short and J 8 bases short, with 5 bases between. CDR1 is KGHSH, CDR2 LQKENI, per germline. CDR3 size: 11 residues. This CDR3 is CASSPVDEQFF. The CDR3, as DNA: TGTGCCAGCTCACCGGTGGATGAGCAGTTCTTC.

The sample holds many counts of this clonotype. The chain employs TRBV7-2 and TRBJ2-1; 10 bases map to TRBD2. The V gene's germline CDR1 is SGHTA and CDR2 FQGNSA. J was trimmed by 3 bases and V by 4 bases; bases with no gene match: 3. The CDR3 spans 15 residues. The CDR3 region has the DNA TGTGCCAGCAGCTCTAGCGGGAGTTTCTACAATGAGCAGTTCTTC. Translation gives CASSSSGSFYNEQFF.

This clonotype showed up many times. The chain combines TRBV7-2 with TRBJ2-4; D perhaps matches TRBD1 (5 bases). This CDR3 contains 16 residues. Germline V gene sequence: CDR1 SGHTA, CDR2 FQGNSA. V lost 1 base, J lost 0 bases, and 10 bases lay in between. CDR3 sequence reads: CASSLGAGRAKNIQYF. The CDR3 DNA reads TGTGCCAGCAGCTTAGGGGCAGGGCGAGCCAAAAACATTCAGTACTTC. The full variable domain, with the rest looked up from reference TRBV7-2 and TRBJ2-4, is GAGVSQSPSNKVTEKGKDVELRCDPISGHTALYWYRQSLGQGLEFLIYFQGNSAPDKSGLPSDRFSAERTGGSVSTLTIQRTQQEDSAVYLCASSLGAGRAKNIQYFGAGTRLSVL.